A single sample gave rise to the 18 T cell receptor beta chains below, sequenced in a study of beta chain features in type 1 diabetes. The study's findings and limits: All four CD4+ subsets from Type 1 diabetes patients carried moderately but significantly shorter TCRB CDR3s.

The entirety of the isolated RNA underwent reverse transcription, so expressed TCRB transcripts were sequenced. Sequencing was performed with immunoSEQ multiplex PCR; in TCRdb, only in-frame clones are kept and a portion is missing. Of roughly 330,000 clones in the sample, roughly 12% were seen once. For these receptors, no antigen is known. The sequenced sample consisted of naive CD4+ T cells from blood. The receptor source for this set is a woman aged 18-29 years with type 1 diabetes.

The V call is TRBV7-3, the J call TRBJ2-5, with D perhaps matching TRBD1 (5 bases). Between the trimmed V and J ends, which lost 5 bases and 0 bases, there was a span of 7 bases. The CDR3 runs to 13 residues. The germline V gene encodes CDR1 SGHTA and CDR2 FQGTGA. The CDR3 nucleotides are TGTGCCAGCAGCCGACAGTACCAAGAGACCCAGTACTTC. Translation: CASSRQYQETQYF.

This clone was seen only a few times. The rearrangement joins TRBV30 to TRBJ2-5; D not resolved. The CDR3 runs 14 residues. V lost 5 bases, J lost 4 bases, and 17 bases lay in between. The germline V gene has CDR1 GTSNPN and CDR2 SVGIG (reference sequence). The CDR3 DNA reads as TGTGCCTGGGACCGGGTCAATGGCCCAGAGACCCAGTACTTC. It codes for CAWDRVNGPETQYF.

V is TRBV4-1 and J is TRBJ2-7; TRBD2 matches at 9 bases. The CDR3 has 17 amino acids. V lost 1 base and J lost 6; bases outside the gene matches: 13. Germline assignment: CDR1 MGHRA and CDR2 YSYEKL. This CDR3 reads CASSQGELLAGVGEQYF. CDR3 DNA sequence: TGCGCCAGCAGCCAAGGGGAGTTGTTAGCGGGAGTTGGCGAGCAGTACTTC.

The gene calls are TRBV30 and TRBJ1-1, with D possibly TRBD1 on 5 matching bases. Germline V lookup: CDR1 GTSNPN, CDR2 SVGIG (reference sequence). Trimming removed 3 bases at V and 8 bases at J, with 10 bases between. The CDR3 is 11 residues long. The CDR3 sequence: CAWRQAQEAFF. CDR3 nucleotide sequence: TGTGCCTGGAGACAGGCACAAGAAGCTTTCTTT.

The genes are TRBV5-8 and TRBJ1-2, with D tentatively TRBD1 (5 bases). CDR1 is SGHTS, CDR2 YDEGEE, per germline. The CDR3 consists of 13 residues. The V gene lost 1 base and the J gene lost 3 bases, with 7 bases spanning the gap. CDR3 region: CASSLTGYYGYTF. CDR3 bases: TGTGCCAGCAGCTTGACAGGCTACTATGGCTACACCTTC. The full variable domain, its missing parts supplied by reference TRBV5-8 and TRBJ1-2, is EAGVTQSPTHLIKTRGQQATLRCSPISGHTSVYWYQQALGLGLQFLLWYDEGEERNRGNFPPRFSGRQFPNYSSELNVNALELEDSALYLCASSLTGYYGYTFGSGTRLTVV.

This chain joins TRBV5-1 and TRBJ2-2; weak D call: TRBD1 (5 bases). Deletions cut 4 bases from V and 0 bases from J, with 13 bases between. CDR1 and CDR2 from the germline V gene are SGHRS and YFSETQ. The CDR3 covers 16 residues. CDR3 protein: CASSKEDRSNTGELFF. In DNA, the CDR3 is TGCGCCAGCAGCAAAGAAGACAGATCGAACACCGGGGAGCTGTTTTTT.

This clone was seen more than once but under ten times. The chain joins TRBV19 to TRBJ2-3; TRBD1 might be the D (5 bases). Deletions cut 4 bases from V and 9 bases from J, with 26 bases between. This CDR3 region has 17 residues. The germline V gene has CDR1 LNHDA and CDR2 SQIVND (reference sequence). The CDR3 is CASSTPGWSQGLKTQYF. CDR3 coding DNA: TGTGCCAGTAGTACCCCCGGTTGGAGCCAGGGATTAAAGACGCAGTATTTT.

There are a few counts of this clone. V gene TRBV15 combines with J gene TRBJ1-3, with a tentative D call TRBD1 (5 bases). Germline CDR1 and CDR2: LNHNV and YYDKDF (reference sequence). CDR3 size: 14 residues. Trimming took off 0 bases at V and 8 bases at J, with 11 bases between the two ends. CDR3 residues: CATSRDRGADTIYF. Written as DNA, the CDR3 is TGTGCCACCAGCAGAGATAGGGGTGCGGACACCATATATTTT.

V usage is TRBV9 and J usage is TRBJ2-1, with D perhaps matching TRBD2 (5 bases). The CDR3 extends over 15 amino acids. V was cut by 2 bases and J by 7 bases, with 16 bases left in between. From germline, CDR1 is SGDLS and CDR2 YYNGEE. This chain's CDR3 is CASSVGSPPRNEQFF. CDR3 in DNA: TGTGCCAGCAGCGTGGGGAGTCCCCCCAGGAATGAGCAGTTCTTC.

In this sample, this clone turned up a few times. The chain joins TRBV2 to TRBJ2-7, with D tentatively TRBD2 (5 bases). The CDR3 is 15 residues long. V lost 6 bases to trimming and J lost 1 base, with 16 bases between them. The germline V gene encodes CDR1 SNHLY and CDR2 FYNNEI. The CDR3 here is CASSSGERVSYEQYF. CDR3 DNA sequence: TGTGCCAGCAGCTCTGGGGAGAGAGTTTCCTACGAGCAGTACTTC.

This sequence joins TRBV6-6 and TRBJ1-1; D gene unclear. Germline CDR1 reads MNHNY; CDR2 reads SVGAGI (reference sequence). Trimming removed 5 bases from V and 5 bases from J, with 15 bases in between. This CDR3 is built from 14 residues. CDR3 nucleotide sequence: TGTGCCAGCAGTATATCGGGATCTCGAACTGAAGCTTTCTTT. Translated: CASSISGSRTEAFF.

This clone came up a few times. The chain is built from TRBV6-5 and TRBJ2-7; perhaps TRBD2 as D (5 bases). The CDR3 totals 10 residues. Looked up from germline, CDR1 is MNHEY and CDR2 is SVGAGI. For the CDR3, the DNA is TGTGGCGGGCCCCTTCATGAGCAGTACGTC. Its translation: CGGPLHEQYV.

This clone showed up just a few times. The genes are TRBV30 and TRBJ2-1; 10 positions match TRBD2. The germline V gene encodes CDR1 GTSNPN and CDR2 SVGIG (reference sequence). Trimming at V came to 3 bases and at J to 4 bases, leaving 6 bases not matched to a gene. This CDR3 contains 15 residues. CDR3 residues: CAWRASGRRYNEQFF. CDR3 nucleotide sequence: TGTGCCTGGAGAGCTAGCGGGAGACGGTACAATGAGCAGTTCTTC.

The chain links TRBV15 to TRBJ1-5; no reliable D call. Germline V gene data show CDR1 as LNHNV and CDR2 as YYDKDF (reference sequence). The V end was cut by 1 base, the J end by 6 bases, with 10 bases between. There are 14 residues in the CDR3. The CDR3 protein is CATSRGTPSQPQHF. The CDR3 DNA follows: TGTGCCACCAGCAGAGGTACTCCAAGTCAGCCCCAGCATTTT.

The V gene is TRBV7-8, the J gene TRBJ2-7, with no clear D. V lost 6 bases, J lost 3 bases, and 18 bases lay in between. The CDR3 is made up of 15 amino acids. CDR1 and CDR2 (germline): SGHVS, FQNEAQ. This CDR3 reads CASRSRPSESYEQYF. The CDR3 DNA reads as TGTGCCAGCAGATCCCGGCCCAGCGAAAGCTACGAGCAGTACTTC.

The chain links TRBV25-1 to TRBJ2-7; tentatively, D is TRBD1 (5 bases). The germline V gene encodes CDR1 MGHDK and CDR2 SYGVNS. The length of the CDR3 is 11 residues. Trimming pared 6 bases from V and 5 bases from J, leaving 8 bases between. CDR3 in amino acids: CASRRQNEQYF. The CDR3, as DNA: TGTGCCAGCAGGAGACAGAACGAGCAGTACTTC.

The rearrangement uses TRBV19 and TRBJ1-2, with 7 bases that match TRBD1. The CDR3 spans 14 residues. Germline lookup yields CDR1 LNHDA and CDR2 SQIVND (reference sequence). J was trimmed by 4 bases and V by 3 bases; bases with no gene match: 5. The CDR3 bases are TGTGCCAGTAGTATGGGGGGACAGAGCTATGGCTACACCTTC. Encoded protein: CASSMGGQSYGYTF.

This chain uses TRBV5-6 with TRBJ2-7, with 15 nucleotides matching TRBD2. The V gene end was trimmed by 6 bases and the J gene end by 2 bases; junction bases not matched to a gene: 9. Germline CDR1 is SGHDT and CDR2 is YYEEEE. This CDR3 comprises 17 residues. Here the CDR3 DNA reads TGTGCCAGCACCCTCCGGACTAGCGGGAGGGGGGCCTACGAGCAGTACGTC. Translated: CASTLRTSGRGAYEQYV.